Below are 30 T cell receptor beta chains sequenced from a single sample in a study of CD4 T cells in relation to SARS-CoV-2 and coronaviruses. The unexposed donors gave CD4+ T cells in 2011-2018, prior to COVID-19. Sequencing used immunoSEQ multiplex PCR; TCRdb keeps in-frame clones, though not all of them. Here the sample spans under 65,000 clones, around 86% being singletons. Material: memory CD4+ T cells from PBMCs. All receptors come from a human donor in good health.

J is TRBJ2-7 and V is TRBV28; the match to TRBD1 covers 7 bases. The V gene end was trimmed by 7 bases and the J gene end by 2 bases; junction bases not matched to a gene: 5. The germline CDR1 and CDR2 sequences are MDHEN and SYDVKM. There are 13 residues in the CDR3. The CDR3 region has the DNA TGTGCCAGCAACGCGCAGGGGGCCTACGAGCAGTACTTC. Translated, it gives CASNAQGAYEQYF. Full variable domain (missing parts from reference TRBV28 and TRBJ2-7): DVKVTQSSRYLVKRTGEKVFLECVQDMDHENMFWYRQDPGLGLRLIYFSYDVKMKEKGDIPEGYSVSREKKERFSLILESASTNQTSMYLCASNAQGAYEQYFGPGTRLTVT.

V and J are TRBV7-2 and TRBJ2-5; 7 bases are a match to TRBD2. Germline assignment: CDR1 SGHTA and CDR2 FQGNSA. The CDR3 consists of 14 residues. After removal of 5 bases from V and 4 bases from J, the junction contained 7 bases not matched to a gene. CDR3 sequence (DNA): TGTGCCAGCAGCGGGTGGACTAGTAGAGAGACCCAGTACTTC. It yields the protein CASSGWTSRETQYF.

This clone was counted a single time. The V call is TRBV15, the J call TRBJ1-2; D not certain. Trimming took off 0 bases at V and 5 bases at J, with 10 bases between the two ends. The CDR3 covers 14 residues. Germline CDR1 and CDR2: LNHNV and YYDKDF (reference sequence). Here the CDR3 reads CATSRERQLYGYTF. As DNA, the CDR3 is TGTGCCACCAGCAGAGAACGGCAACTTTATGGCTACACCTTC.

The chain carries TRBV7-2 and TRBJ2-7, with 9 bases fitting TRBD1. Germline CDR1 is SGHTA and CDR2 is FQGNSA. The CDR3 loop spans 15 amino acids. With 1 base clipped from V and 4 bases from J, the junction kept 5 bases outside the gene matches. The CDR3: CASSLGGTGMYEQYF. For the CDR3, the DNA is TGTGCCAGCAGCTTAGGGGGGACAGGGATGTACGAGCAGTACTTC.

The rearrangement uses TRBV6-5 and TRBJ2-1, with 11 bases that match TRBD2. The CDR3 loop spans 15 amino acids. V lost 7 bases to trimming and J lost 7 bases; unmatched junction nucleotides: 9. CDR1 and CDR2 from the germline V gene are MNHEY and SVGAGI. CDR3 in amino acids: CASTSTSGTLNEQFF. In nucleotides, the CDR3 is TGTGCCAGCACCTCGACTAGCGGGACCTTGAATGAGCAGTTCTTC.

Here the CDR3 DNA reads TGCGCCAGCAGCTTGGTCAAGAACACTGAAGCTTTCTTT. Protein: CASSLVKNTEAFF. The chain recombines TRBV5-1 with TRBJ1-1; the D is unclear. The V and J ends lost 0 bases and 1 base respectively, with 4 bases between them. There are 13 residues in the CDR3. The germline V gene has CDR1 SGHRS and CDR2 YFSETQ.

The genes are TRBV5-1 and TRBJ1-4, with 7 bases aligning to TRBD1. CDR3 size: 15 residues. Per germline, CDR1 SGHRS and CDR2 YFSETQ. J lost 8 bases, V lost 0 bases, and 7 bases had no gene match. The CDR3 coding sequence is TGCGCCAGCAGCTTGGTGGGGACAGTGGTAGAAAAACTGTTTTTT. Encoded protein: CASSLVGTVVEKLFF.

The chain employs TRBV28 and TRBJ1-3; the D is unclear. Trimming removed 2 bases from V and 0 bases from J, with 5 bases in between. The CDR3 is made up of 14 amino acids. Per the germline V gene, CDR1 is MDHEN and CDR2 is SYDVKM. Written as DNA, the CDR3 is TGTGCCAGCAGTTTAGCGAGCTCTGGAAACACCATATATTTT. Residues: CASSLASSGNTIYF.

This clone has a single count. This chain joins TRBV13 and TRBJ1-5; TRBD1 might be the D (5 bases). V shed 3 bases and J shed 5 bases, with 14 bases lying between them. CDR1 is PRHDT and CDR2 is FYEKMQ in the germline V gene (reference sequence). CDR3 length equals 15 residues. CDR3 sequence: CASSLGRNNDQPQHF. The CDR3 nucleotides are TGTGCCAGCAGCTTGGGACGGAATAACGATCAGCCCCAGCATTTT. Variable domain in full (rest from reference TRBV13 and TRBJ1-5): AAGVIQSPRHLIKEKRETATLKCYPIPRHDTVYWYQQGPGQDPQFLISFYEKMQSDKGSIPDRFSAQQFSDYHSELNMSSLELGDSALYFCASSLGRNNDQPQHFGDGTRLSIL.

This chain uses TRBV2 with TRBJ2-1, with 11 nucleotides matching TRBD1. V lost 2 bases and J lost 4; bases outside the gene matches: 4. The CDR3 covers 16 residues. In germline, CDR1 is SNHLY, CDR2 FYNNEI. CDR3 sequence reads: CASSEWGQGGYNEQFF. The CDR3 DNA reads TGTGCCAGCAGTGAATGGGGACAGGGGGGGTACAATGAGCAGTTCTTC.

V is TRBV7-9 and J is TRBJ2-7; perhaps TRBD1 as D (5 bases). The V gene lost 4 bases and the J gene lost 1 base, with 17 bases spanning the gap. CDR1 and CDR2 from the germline V gene are SEHNR and FQNEAQ (reference sequence). There are 16 residues in the CDR3. CDR3 amino acids: CASSSASRVPSYEQYF. Here the CDR3 DNA reads TGTGCCAGCAGCTCCGCCAGCAGGGTGCCTTCCTACGAGCAGTACTTC.

The CDR3 protein is CASSPGPTYNEQFF. The CDR3 bases are TGTGCCAGCAGTCCGGGACCCACCTACAATGAGCAGTTCTTC. The chain recombines TRBV7-2 with TRBJ2-1; D might be TRBD1 or TRBD2, each matching 5 bases. Per germline, CDR1 SGHTA and CDR2 FQGNSA. This CDR3 comprises 14 residues. Trimming took 6 bases from V and 2 from J, leaving 11 bases between them.

The chain uses TRBV11-2 and TRBJ2-7, with D unresolved. V was pared by 0 bases and J by 0 bases, with 12 bases between. The CDR3 spans 16 residues. Per the germline V gene, CDR1 is SGHAT and CDR2 is FQNNGV. Here the CDR3 reads CASSLDGRGNSYEQYF. For the CDR3, the DNA is TGTGCCAGCAGCTTAGACGGCAGAGGAAACTCCTACGAGCAGTACTTC.

The chain joins TRBV7-9 to TRBJ1-4; no clear D gene. The CDR3 sequence is 14 residues long. The germline V gene encodes CDR1 SEHNR and CDR2 FQNEAQ (reference sequence). V lost 1 base and J lost 5, with 8 bases in between. The CDR3 here is CASSLGHGNEKLFF. CDR3 in DNA: TGTGCCAGCAGCTTAGGCCACGGGAATGAAAAACTGTTTTTT.

The rearrangement joins TRBV11-2 to TRBJ2-1; D is unresolved. V was pared by 11 bases and J by 8 bases, with 19 bases between. The CDR3 loop spans 13 amino acids. Per germline, CDR1 SGHAT and CDR2 FQNNGV. The CDR3 region has the DNA TGTGCCGGTGGGCAGGAAATTTCGGATGAGCAGTTCTTC. This codes for CAGGQEISDEQFF.

This chain uses TRBV11-1 with TRBJ2-3; 11 bases are shared with TRBD1. The germline V gene has CDR1 SGHAT and CDR2 FQDESV (reference sequence). Germline trimming cut 5 bases from V and 2 bases from J; bases unmatched to any gene: 6. The length of the CDR3 is 16 residues. CDR3 in DNA: TGTGCCAGCAGCCCGCGGGACAGGGGGGCCACAGATACGCAGTATTTT. Protein sequence: CASSPRDRGATDTQYF.

The CDR3 loop reads CASSDSGGTGELFF. DNA of the CDR3: TGTGCCAGCAGTGACTCGGGGGGCACCGGGGAGCTGTTTTTT. The V gene is TRBV6-4, the J gene TRBJ2-2, with a possible D match to TRBD2 (6 bases). V was pared by 0 bases and J by 4 bases, with 6 bases between. The CDR3 spans 14 residues. Germline V gene lookup returns CDR1 MRHNA and CDR2 SNTAGT.

This clone was recorded a few times. The genes are TRBV24-1 and TRBJ2-1, with D unresolved. Germline CDR1 and CDR2: KGHDR and SFDVKD. The CDR3 runs 13 residues. Trimming took 5 bases from V and 9 from J, leaving 13 bases between them. CDR3 in DNA: TGTGCCACCAGTGTAACTTTTACCGGTGAGCAGTTCTTC. Protein: CATSVTFTGEQFF.

The chain uses TRBV5-1 and TRBJ2-7, with D perhaps TRBD1 (5 bases). The V end was cut by 2 bases, the J end by 3 bases, with 12 bases between. CDR3 length equals 14 residues. Germline V lookup: CDR1 SGHRS, CDR2 YFSETQ. As DNA, the CDR3 is TGCGCCAGCAGCTTATGGCAGGGTGACTACGAGCAGTACTTC. It is translated as CASSLWQGDYEQYF.

The chain employs TRBV14 and TRBJ2-5; a possible D gene is TRBD1 (5 bases). V was clipped by 1 base and J by 4 bases, with 13 bases between them. Germline V CDR1 and CDR2: SGHDN, FVKESK. The CDR3 runs to 15 residues. In DNA, the CDR3 is TGTGCCAGCAGCCAAGTGTCAGGGTTGGGAGAGACCCAGTACTTC. Translated: CASSQVSGLGETQYF.

This clone has only a few counts. The rearrangement uses TRBV4-1 and TRBJ2-7; 7 nucleotides agree with TRBD2. CDR1 MGHRA and CDR2 YSYEKL come from the germline V gene. The CDR3 runs 15 residues. Unmatched junction bases numbered 7, after V lost 3 bases and J lost 2 bases. The CDR3 spells CASSQSYGTTYEQYF. Written as DNA, the CDR3 is TGCGCCAGCAGCCAGAGTTACGGGACTACCTACGAGCAGTACTTC.

The rearrangement uses TRBV4-2 and TRBJ2-7; 9 bases are shared with TRBD1. The CDR3 covers 15 residues. Trimming at V came to 11 bases and at J to 4 bases, leaving 15 bases not matched to a gene. Germline assignment: CDR1 LGHNA and CDR2 YNFKEQ. The CDR3, as DNA: TGTGCCCCCGGATCCCCCGGACAGGGGCATTACGAGCAGTACTTC. Amino acids: CAPGSPGQGHYEQYF.

The chain joins TRBV19 to TRBJ2-7; no clear D. Trimming removed 0 bases from V and 3 bases from J, with 6 bases in between. The CDR3 extends over 13 amino acids. CDR1 LNHDA and CDR2 SQIVND come from the germline V gene (reference sequence). CDR3 DNA: TGTGCCAGTAGTATAGACACCGTCTACGAGCAGTACTTC. Protein: CASSIDTVYEQYF.

The chain couples TRBV6-5 to TRBJ1-1; perhaps TRBD1 as D (5 bases). The CDR3 has 14 residues. CDR1 is MNHEY and CDR2 is SVGAGI in the germline V gene. V was pared by 6 bases and J by 6 bases, with 17 bases between. The DNA for the CDR3 is TGTGCCAGCAGGGACGGACGGGGCAGCGCTGAAGCTTTCTTT. It specifies CASRDGRGSAEAFF.

This clone was observed a single time. V usage is TRBV28 and J usage is TRBJ2-7; 9 bases are a match to TRBD1. J gave up 1 base and V 8 bases, and 0 bases lay outside the gene matches. CDR1 and CDR2 from the germline V gene are MDHEN and SYDVKM. The CDR3 has 12 residues. CDR3 nucleotides: TGTGCCAGCGACAGGGGGTCCTACGAGCAGTACTTC. It encodes CASDRGSYEQYF. The variable domain in full, completed from reference TRBV28 and TRBJ2-7, reads DVKVTQSSRYLVKRTGEKVFLECVQDMDHENMFWYRQDPGLGLRLIYFSYDVKMKEKGDIPEGYSVSREKKERFSLILESASTNQTSMYLCASDRGSYEQYFGPGTRLTVT.

The J gene is TRBJ1-3, the V gene TRBV28, with D perhaps matching TRBD1 (6 bases). The germline V gene has CDR1 MDHEN and CDR2 SYDVKM. V dropped 6 bases and J dropped 4 bases, with 13 bases sitting between them. This CDR3 comprises 14 residues. CDR3: CASRKQGSGNTIYF. DNA of the CDR3: TGTGCCAGCAGGAAACAGGGATCCGGAAACACCATATATTTT.

The chain carries TRBV7-2 and TRBJ1-2; unclear D gene. Trimming stripped 1 base from V and 2 bases from J, with 11 bases between. This CDR3 has 15 residues. CDR1 is SGHTA and CDR2 is FQGNSA in the germline V gene. The CDR3 sequence is CASSLGWQTNYGYTF. The CDR3 coding sequence is TGTGCCAGCAGCTTAGGGTGGCAGACCAACTATGGCTACACCTTC.

V is TRBV5-1 and J is TRBJ2-2; TRBD2 aligns across 7 bases. Per germline, CDR1 SGHRS and CDR2 YFSETQ. The CDR3 length is 16 residues. The V gene end was trimmed by 7 bases and the J gene end by 0 bases; junction bases not matched to a gene: 9. The DNA of the CDR3 is TGCGCCAGCGGGCGGGCTAGCGGCGCGAACACCGGGGAGCTGTTTTTT. Protein product: CASGRASGANTGELFF.

V and J are TRBV19 and TRBJ2-1; D might be TRBD2 (6 bases). Germline loops: CDR1 LNHDA, CDR2 SQIVND (reference sequence). V was shortened by 4 bases and J by 6 bases, with 13 bases between the two germline ends. The CDR3 spans 14 residues. The CDR3 region has the DNA TGTGCCAGTAGTACGCTACGGGACTCCAATGAGCAGTTCTTC. Translation: CASSTLRDSNEQFF.

The chain uses TRBV28 and TRBJ1-5, with D possibly TRBD1 on 6 matching bases. V lost 6 bases and J 5 bases, leaving 20 bases between the germline ends. Germline V gene lookup returns CDR1 MDHEN and CDR2 SYDVKM. This CDR3 comprises 16 residues. The CDR3 sequence: CASSPGGGVKYQPQHF. In DNA, the CDR3 is TGTGCCAGCAGCCCGGGGGGGGGCGTGAAATATCAGCCCCAGCATTTT.